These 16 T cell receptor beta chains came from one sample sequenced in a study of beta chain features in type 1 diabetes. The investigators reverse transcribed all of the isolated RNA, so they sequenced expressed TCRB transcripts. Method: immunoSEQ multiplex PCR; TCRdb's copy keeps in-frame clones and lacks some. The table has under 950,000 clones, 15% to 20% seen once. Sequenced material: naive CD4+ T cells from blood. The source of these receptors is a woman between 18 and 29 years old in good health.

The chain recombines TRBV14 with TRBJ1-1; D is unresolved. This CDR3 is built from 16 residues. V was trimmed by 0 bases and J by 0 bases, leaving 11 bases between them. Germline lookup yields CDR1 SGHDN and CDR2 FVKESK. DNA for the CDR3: TGTGCCAGCAGCCAAGAAACTCGGCAGATGAACACTGAAGCTTTCTTT. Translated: CASSQETRQMNTEAFF.

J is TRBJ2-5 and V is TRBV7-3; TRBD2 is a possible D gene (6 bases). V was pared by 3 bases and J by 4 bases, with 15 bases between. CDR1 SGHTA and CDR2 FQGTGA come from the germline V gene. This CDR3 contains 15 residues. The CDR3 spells CASSFGARRGETQYF. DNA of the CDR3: TGTGCCAGCAGCTTCGGGGCACGGAGGGGAGAGACCCAGTACTTC.

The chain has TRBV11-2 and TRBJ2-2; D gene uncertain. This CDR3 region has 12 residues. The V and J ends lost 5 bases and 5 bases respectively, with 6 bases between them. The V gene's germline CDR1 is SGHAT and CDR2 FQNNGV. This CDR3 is CASSHDTGELFF. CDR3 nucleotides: TGTGCCAGCAGCCACGATACCGGGGAGCTGTTTTTT.

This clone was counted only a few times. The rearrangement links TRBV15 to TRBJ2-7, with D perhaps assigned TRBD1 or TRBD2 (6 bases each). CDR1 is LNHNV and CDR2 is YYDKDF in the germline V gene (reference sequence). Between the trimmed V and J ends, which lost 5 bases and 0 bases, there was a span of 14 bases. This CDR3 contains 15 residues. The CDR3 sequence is CATSLGAGGSYEQYF. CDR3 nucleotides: TGTGCCACCAGCCTGGGGGCCGGGGGCTCCTACGAGCAGTACTTC. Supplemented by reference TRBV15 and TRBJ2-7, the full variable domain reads DAMVIQNPRYQVTQFGKPVTLSCSQTLNHNVMYWYQQKSSQAPKLLFHYYDKDFNNEADTPDNFQSRRPNTSFCFLDIRSPGLGDTAMYLCATSLGAGGSYEQYFGPGTRLTVT.

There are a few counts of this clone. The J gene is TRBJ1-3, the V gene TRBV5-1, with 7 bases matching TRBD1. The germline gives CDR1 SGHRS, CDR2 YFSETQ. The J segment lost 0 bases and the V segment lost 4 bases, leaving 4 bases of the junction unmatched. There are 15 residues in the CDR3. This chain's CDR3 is CASSEQGRSGNTIYF. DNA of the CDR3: TGCGCCAGCAGCGAACAGGGGCGCTCTGGAAACACCATATATTTT. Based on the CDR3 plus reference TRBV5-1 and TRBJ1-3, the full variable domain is KAGVTQTPRYLIKTRGQQVTLSCSPISGHRSVSWYQQTPGQGLQFLFEYFSETQRNKGNFPGRFSGRQFSNSRSEMNVSTLELGDSALYLCASSEQGRSGNTIYFGEGSWLTVV.

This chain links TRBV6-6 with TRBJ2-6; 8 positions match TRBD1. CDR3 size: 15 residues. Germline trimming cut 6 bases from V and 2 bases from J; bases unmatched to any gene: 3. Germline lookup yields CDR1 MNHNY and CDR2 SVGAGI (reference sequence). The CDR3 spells CASSPTGAGANVLTF. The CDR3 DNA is TGTGCCAGCAGCCCGACAGGGGCTGGGGCCAACGTCCTGACTTTC.

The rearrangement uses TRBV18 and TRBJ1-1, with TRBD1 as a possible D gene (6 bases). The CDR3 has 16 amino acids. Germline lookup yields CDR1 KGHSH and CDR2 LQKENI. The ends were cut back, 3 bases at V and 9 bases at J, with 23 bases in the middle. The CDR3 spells CASSPITGTRTVKAFF. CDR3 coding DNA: TGTGCCAGCTCACCCATTACCGGGACAAGGACGGTGAAAGCTTTCTTT. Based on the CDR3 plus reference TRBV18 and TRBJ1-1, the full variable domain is NAGVMQNPRHLVRRRGQEARLRCSPMKGHSHVYWYRQLPEEGLKFMVYLQKENIIDESGMPKERFSAEFPKEGPSILRIQQVVRGDSAAYFCASSPITGTRTVKAFFGQGTRLTVV.

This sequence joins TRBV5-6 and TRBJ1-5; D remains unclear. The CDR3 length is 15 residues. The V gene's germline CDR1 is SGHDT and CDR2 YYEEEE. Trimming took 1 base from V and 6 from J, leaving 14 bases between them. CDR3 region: CASSLRLGRGQPQHF. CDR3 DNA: TGTGCCAGCAGCTTGAGGTTGGGCCGAGGTCAGCCCCAGCATTTT.

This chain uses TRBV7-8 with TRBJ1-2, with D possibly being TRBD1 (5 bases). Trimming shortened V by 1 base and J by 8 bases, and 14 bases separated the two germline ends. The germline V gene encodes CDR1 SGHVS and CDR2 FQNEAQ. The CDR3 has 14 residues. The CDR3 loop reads CASSLGGGLEGYTF. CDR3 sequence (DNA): TGTGCCAGCAGCTTAGGTGGGGGTCTCGAGGGCTACACCTTC.

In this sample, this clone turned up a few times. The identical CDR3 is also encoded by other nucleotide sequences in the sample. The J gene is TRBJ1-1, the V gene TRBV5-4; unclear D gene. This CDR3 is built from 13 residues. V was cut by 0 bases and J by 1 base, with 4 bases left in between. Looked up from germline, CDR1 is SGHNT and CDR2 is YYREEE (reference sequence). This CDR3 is CASSLDRNTEAFF. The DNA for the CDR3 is TGTGCCAGCAGCTTGGACAGGAACACTGAAGCTTTCTTT.

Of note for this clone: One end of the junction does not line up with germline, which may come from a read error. CDR3 nucleotide sequence: TGCAGTCCTAGAGACAGCTATGGCTACACCTTC. Protein sequence: CSPRDSYGYTF. V gene TRBV20-1 combines with J gene TRBJ1-2; TRBD1 might be the D (5 bases). Germline CDR1 is DFQATT and CDR2 is SNEGSKA (reference sequence). This CDR3 contains 11 residues.

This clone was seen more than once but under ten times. The CDR3 nucleotides read TGCGCCAGCAGCTTGGAGAAACTAGCGGGAGTTTCGGAGACCCAGTACTTC. This codes for CASSLEKLAGVSETQYF. The J gene is TRBJ2-5, the V gene TRBV5-1, with 11 bases identical to TRBD2. There are 17 residues in the CDR3. The germline gives CDR1 SGHRS, CDR2 YFSETQ. The V segment lost 0 bases and the J segment 5 bases; nucleotides outside the gene matches: 9.

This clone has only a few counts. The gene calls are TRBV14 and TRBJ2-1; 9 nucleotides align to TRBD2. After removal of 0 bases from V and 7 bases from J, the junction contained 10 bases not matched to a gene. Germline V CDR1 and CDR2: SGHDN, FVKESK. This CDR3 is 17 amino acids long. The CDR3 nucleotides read TGTGCCAGCAGCCAAGATCTTGTAGCGGGAGACTCTAATGAGCAGTTCTTC. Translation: CASSQDLVAGDSNEQFF.

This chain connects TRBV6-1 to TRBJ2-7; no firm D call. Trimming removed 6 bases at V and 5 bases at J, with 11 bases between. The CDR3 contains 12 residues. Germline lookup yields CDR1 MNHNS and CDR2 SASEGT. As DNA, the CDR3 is TGTGCCAGCAGGGGGTCGGGTCACGAGCAGTACTTC. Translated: CASRGSGHEQYF.

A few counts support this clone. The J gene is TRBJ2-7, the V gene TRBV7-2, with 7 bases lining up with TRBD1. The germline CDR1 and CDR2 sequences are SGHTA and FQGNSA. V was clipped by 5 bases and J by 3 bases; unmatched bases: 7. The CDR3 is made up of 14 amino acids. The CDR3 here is CASSPVTGSYEQYF. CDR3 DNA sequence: TGTGCCAGCAGCCCAGTGACAGGGAGCTACGAGCAGTACTTC.

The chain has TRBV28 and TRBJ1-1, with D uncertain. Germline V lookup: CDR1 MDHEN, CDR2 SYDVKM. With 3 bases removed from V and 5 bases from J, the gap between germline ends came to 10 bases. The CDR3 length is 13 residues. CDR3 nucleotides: TGTGCCAGCAGTTTGTACGGAGGGACTGAAGCTTTCTTT. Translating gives CASSLYGGTEAFF.